This passage covers 5 T cell receptor beta chains from one sample sequenced in a study of T cells in Graves' hyperthyroidism and ophthalmopathy. The investigators amplified TCR beta CDR3 regions from RNA transcripts. In the first-round RT-PCR of the TCR CDR3, the HTBI primer set was used. TCRdb re-analysed the multiplex PCR reads in MiXCR, keeping a single row per CDR3 protein. The sample lists around 690,000 distinct CDR3 sequences, 17% occurring once. The material sequenced was blood. Receptor source: a man over 45 with Graves' hyperthyroidism.

The V and J genes are TRBV6-2 or TRBV6-3 and TRBJ2-7, with a tentative D call TRBD1 (6 bases). The V gene's germline CDR1 is MNHEY and CDR2 SVGEGT. This CDR3 contains 16 residues. V was pared by 4 bases and J by 3 bases, with 19 bases between. CDR3 nucleotides: TGTGCCAGCAGTTCCCGAGAAAGGGGGTTTTACTACGAGCAGTACTTC. Translated, it gives CASSSRERGFYYEQYF.

In this sample, this clonotype turned up a few times. Given a much more abundant clone one base away, this may be a read error. The rearrangement joins TRBV2 to TRBJ2-7, with D hard to call. Germline V gene lookup returns CDR1 SNHLY and CDR2 FYNNEI. The length of the CDR3 is 14 residues. CDR3 DNA sequence: TGTGCCGGCAGGCTTCGGACGGACTCCTACGAGCAGTACTTC. It specifies CAGRLRTDSYEQYF. The full variable domain, with the rest looked up from reference TRBV2 and TRBJ2-7, is EPEVTQTPSHQVTQMGQEVILRCVPISNHLYFYWYRQILGQKVEFLVSFYNNEISEKSEIFDDQFSVERPDGSNFTLKIRSTKLEDSAMYFCAGRLRTDSYEQYFGPGTRLTVT.

The sample holds a few counts of this clonotype. The rearrangement uses TRBV20-1 and TRBJ1-5; D is ambiguous. CDR3 size: 13 residues. Trimming pared 0 bases from V and 2 bases from J, leaving 5 bases between. Germline CDR1 DFQATT, CDR2 SNEGSKA (reference sequence). CDR3 DNA: TGCAGTGCTAGAGACATTGGCAATCAGCCCCAGCATTTT. Protein sequence: CSARDIGNQPQHF.

This chain uses TRBV27 with TRBJ1-5, with 9 bases identical to TRBD1. The trim removed 5 bases at V and 6 bases at J, leaving 5 bases unmatched. CDR3 length: 14 amino acids. The germline V gene has CDR1 MNHEY and CDR2 SMNVEV (reference sequence). CDR3 DNA: TGTGCCAGCAGTGCACAGGGGGCACGTCAGCCCCAGCATTTT. It codes for CASSAQGARQPQHF.

This clonotype was picked up a small number of times. At one end the junction does not follow the germline gene, possibly because of a read error. This chain links TRBV7-2 with TRBJ1-1; no clear D gene. The CDR3 is 16 amino acids. Germline V lookup: CDR1 SGHTA, CDR2 FQGNSA. CDR3 coding DNA: TGCGCCAGCAGCTCACCCCCCTACAGACTGAACACTGAAGCTTTCTTT. Protein sequence: CASSSPPYRLNTEAFF.